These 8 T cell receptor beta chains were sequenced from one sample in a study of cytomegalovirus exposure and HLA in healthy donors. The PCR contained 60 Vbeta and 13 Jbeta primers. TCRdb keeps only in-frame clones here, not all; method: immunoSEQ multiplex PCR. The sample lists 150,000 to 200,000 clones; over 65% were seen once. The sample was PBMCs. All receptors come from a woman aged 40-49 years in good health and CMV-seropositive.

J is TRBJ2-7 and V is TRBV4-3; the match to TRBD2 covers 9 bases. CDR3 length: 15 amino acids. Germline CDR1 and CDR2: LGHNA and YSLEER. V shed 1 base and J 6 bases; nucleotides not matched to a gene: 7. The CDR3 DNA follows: TGCGCCAGCAGCCAAGGCGGCGGGAGGGCAGGCGAGCAGTACTTC. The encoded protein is CASSQGGGRAGEQYF.

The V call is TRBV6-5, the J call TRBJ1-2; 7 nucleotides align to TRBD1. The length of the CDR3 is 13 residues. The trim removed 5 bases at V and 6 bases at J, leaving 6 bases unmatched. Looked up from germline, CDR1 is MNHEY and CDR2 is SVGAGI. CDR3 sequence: CASSTDRVHGYTF. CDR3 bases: TGTGCCAGCAGTACTGACAGGGTGCATGGCTACACCTTC.

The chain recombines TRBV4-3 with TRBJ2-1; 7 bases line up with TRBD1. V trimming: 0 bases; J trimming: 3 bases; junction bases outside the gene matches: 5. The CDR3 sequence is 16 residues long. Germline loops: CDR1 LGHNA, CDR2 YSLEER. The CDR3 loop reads CASSQEPQGRYNEQFF. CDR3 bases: TGCGCCAGCAGCCAAGAGCCACAGGGGCGCTACAATGAGCAGTTCTTC.

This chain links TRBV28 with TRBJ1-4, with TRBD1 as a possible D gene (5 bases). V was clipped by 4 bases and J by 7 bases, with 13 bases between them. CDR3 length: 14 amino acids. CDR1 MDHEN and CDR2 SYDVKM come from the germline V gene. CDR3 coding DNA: TGTGCCAGCAGTTACAGGCCAACCCTTGAAAAACTGTTTTTT. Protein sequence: CASSYRPTLEKLFF. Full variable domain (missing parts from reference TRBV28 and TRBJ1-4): DVKVTQSSRYLVKRTGEKVFLECVQDMDHENMFWYRQDPGLGLRLIYFSYDVKMKEKGDIPEGYSVSREKKERFSLILESASTNQTSMYLCASSYRPTLEKLFFGSGTQLSVL.

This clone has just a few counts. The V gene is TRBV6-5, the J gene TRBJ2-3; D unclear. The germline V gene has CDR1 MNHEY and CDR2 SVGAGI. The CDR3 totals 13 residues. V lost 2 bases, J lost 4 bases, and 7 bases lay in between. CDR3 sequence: CASSYILADTQYF. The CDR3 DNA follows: TGTGCCAGCAGTTACATACTCGCAGATACGCAGTATTTT.

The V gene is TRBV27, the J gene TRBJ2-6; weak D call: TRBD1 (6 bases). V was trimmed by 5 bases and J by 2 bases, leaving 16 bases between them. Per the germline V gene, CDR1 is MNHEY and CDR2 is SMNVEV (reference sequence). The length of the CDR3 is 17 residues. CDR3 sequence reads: CASSATRTAAGANVLTF. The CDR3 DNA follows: TGTGCCAGCAGTGCCACCCGGACAGCTGCTGGGGCCAACGTCCTGACTTTC.

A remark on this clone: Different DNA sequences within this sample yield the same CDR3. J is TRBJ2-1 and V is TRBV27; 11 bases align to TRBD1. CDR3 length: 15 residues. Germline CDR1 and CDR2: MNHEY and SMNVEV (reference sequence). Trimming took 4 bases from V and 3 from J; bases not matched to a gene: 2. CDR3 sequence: CASSSGTGGYNEQFF. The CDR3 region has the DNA TGTGCCAGCAGTTCAGGGACAGGGGGCTACAATGAGCAGTTCTTC.

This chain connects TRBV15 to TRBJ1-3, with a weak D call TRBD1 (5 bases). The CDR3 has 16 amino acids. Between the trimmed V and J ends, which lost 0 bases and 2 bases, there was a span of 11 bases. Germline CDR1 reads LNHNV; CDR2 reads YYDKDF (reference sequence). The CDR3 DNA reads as TGTGCCACCAGCAGAGATTCGGGGGGTGCTGGAAACACCATATATTTT. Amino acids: CATSRDSGGAGNTIYF. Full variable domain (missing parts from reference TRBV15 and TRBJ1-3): DAMVIQNPRYQVTQFGKPVTLSCSQTLNHNVMYWYQQKSSQAPKLLFHYYDKDFNNEADTPDNFQSRRPNTSFCFLDIRSPGLGDTAMYLCATSRDSGGAGNTIYFGEGSWLTVV.